The clone carrying this TCR beta chain has just a few counts. What it binds is unknown. As every portion of the isolated RNA was reverse transcribed, the sequencing read expressed TCRB transcripts. Clones were read by immunoSEQ multiplex PCR, and TCRdb kept only the in-frame ones, dropping some. The sample records 600,000 to 700,000 clones, under 15% being singletons. These data come from a study of beta chain features in type 1 diabetes. General observations from the study: Naive, central memory and regulatory TCRB repertoires appeared more similar among patients than healthy donors. When Type 1 diabetes patients were examined, their TCRB CDR3s proved moderately but significantly shorter in all four CD4+ subsets. Junctions at VDJ sites from type 1 diabetes patients had fewer insertions and more deletions.

Trimming took 4 bases from V and 5 from J; bases not matched to a gene: 10. The CDR3 runs to 16 residues. The chain uses TRBV6-7 and TRBJ2-1, with 8 nucleotides matching TRBD1. TRBV6-7 has ORF status, its function being uncertain. The source of this sequence is a man aged 18 to 30 with type 1 diabetes. Sequenced sample: naive CD4+ T cells from blood. This CDR3 is CASSSRGDRTHNEQFF. Here the CDR3 DNA reads TGTGCCAGCAGTTCCCGAGGGGACAGGACACACAATGAGCAGTTCTTC.